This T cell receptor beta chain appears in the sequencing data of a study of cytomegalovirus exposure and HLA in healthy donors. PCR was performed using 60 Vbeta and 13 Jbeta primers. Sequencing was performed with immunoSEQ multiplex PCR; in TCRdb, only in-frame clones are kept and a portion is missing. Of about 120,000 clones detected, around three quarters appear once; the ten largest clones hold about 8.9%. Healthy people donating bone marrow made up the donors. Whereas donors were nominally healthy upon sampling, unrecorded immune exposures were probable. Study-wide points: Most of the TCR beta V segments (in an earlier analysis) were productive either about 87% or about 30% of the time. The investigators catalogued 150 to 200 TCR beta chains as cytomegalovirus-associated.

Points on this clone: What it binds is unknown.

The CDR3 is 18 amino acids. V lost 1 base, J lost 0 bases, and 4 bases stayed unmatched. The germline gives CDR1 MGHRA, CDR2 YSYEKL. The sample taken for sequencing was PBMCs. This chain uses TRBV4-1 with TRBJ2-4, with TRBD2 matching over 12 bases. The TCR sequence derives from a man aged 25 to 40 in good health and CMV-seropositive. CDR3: CASSQGLAGGLAKNIQYF. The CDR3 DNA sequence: TGCGCCAGCAGCCAAGGTCTAGCGGGGGGGTTAGCCAAAAACATTCAGTACTTC.